This T cell receptor beta chain was obtained from a study of blood T cell repertoires in COVID-19. Trimming removed 1 base at V and 4 bases at J, with 10 bases between. The CDR3 is 14 amino acids. Germline V gene data show CDR1 as KGHSH and CDR2 as LQKENI. Original processing methods: Amplification from reference gene primers served as the basis for estimated nucleated cell counts. Profiled with immunoSEQ multiplex PCR; TCRdb holds only in-frame clones, not every one. From that table come the V and J calls and clone size; the DNA was used to work out D and trimming. The sample has more than 150,000 clones, around 80% seen once; the top ten hold approximately 11%. Enrolled through a virtual design, the participants were between 18 and 89 years of age and came from some 25 US areas. Symptom resolution, clearance, or two negative PCRs marked the recovered donors of Cohort 3.

The sequence came from a man between 45 and 60 years old who had recovered from COVID-19. The sequencing input was PBMCs or T cells enriched from blood (not recorded which). The rearrangement uses TRBV18 and TRBJ2-5; D might be TRBD1 (5 bases). The CDR3 DNA sequence: TGTGCCAGCTCACCACAGGGGCAGGGAGAGACCCAGTACTTC. Amino acid sequence: CASSPQGQGETQYF.